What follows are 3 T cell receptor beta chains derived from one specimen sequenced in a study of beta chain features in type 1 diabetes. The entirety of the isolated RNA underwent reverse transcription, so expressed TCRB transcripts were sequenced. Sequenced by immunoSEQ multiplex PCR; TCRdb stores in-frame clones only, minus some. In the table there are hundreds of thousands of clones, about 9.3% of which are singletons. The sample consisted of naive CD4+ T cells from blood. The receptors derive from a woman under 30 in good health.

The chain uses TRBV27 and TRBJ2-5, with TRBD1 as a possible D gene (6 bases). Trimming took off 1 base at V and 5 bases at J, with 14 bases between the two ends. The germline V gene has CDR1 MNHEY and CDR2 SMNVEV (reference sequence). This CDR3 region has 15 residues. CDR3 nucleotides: TGTGCCAGCAGTTTATGGGGCCCAGGGGAGGAGACCCAGTACTTC. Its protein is CASSLWGPGEETQYF.

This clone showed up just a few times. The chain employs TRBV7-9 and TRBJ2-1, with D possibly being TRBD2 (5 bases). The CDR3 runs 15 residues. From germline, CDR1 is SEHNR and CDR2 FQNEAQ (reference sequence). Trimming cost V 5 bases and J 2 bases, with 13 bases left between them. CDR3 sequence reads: CASSPGGSTYNEQFF. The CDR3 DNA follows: TGTGCCAGCAGCCCCGGAGGAAGCACCTACAATGAGCAGTTCTTC.

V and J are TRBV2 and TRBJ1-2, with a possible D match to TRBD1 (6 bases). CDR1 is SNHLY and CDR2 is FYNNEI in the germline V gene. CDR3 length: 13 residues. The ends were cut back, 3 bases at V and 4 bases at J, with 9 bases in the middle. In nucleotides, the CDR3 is TGTGCCAGCAGTGACAGGGGAAGCTATGGCTACACCTTC. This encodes CASSDRGSYGYTF.